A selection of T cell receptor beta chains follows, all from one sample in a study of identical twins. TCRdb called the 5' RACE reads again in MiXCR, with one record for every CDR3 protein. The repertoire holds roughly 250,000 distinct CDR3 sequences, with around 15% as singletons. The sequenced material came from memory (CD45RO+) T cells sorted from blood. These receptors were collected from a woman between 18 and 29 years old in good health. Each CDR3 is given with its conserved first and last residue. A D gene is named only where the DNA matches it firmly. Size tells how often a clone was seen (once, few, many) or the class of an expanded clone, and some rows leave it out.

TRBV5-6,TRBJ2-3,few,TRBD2,TGTGCCAGCAGCCATAACCGCGGCGGGGGAGATACGCAGTATTTT,CASSHNRGGGDTQYF
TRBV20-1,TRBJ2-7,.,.,TGCAGTGCTAGAGACTTGACGGTTAGCTCCTACGAGCAGTACTTC,CSARDLTVSSYEQYF
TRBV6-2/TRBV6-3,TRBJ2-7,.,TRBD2,TGTGCCAGCAGTTACCTAGCGGGGAGATTCTGGGAGCAGTACTTC,CASSYLAGRFWEQYF
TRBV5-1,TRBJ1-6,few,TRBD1,TGCGCCAGCAGCGATTGGACAGGGTATAATTCACCCCTCCACTTT,CASSDWTGYNSPLHF
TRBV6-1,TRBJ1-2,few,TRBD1,TGTGCCAACCCTGACAGGGGATGGGGCTACACCTTC,CANPDRGWGYTF
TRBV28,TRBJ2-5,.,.,TGTGCCAGCAGTCCCGGGCCCGCCCAAGAGACCCAGTACTTC,CASSPGPAQETQYF
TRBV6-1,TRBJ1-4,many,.,TGTGCCAGCAGAGGTATAAATGAAAAACTGTTTTTT,CASRGINEKLFF
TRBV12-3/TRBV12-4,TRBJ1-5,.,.,TGTGCCAGCAGTTTCGGCACTAGCAATCAGCCCCAGCATTTT,CASSFGTSNQPQHF
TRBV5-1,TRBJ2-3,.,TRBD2,TGCGCCAGCAGCACCGCCTTCGGGGCGGGGGGGCGTTCTAACACAGATACGCAGTATTTT,CASSTAFGAGGRSNTDTQYF
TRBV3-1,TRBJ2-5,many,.,TGTGCCAGCAGCTATAAGAGGGAGACCCAGTACTTC,CASSYKRETQYF
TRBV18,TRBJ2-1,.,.,TGTGCCAGCTCACCACTCCAGGGCGGCTACAATGAGCAGTTCTTC,CASSPLQGGYNEQFF
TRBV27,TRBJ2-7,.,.,TGTGCCAGCAGCAGTGCCCTCATTTACTACGAGCAGTACTTC,CASSSALIYYEQYF
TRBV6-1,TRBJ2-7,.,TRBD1,TGTGCCAGCAGGCAAGACAGGGTACTCTACGAGCAGTACTTC,CASRQDRVLYEQYF
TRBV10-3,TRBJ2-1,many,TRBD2,TGTGCCATCAGCGGGGGGGGGGGCAACTACAATGAGCAGTTCTTC,CAISGGGGNYNEQFF
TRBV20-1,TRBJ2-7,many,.,TGCAGTGCTAGACCGGACAGCGAGGACTACGAGCAGTACTTC,CSARPDSEDYEQYF
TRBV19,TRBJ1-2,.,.,TGTGCCACCGAGGCTGGGGGCTTTGGCTACACCTTC,CATEAGGFGYTF
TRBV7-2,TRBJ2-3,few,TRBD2,TGTGCCAGCAGCTTAAGGACTAGCGGGCGCACAGATACGCAGTATTTT,CASSLRTSGRTDTQYF
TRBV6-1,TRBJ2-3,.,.,TGTGCCAGCAGTGTACGGGATGGGCAGTATTTT,CASSVRDGQYF
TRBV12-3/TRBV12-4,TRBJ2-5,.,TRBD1,TGTGCCAGCAGGGAACAGGGGCGCCAGGCGACCCAGTACTTC,CASREQGRQATQYF
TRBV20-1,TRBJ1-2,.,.,TGCAGTGCTAGAGGGGGCTACGGATCTTCTAACTATGGCTACACCTTC,CSARGGYGSSNYGYTF
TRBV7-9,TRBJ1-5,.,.,TGTGCCAGCAGTCGGGACGGTCCCAATCAGCCCCAGCATTTT,CASSRDGPNQPQHF
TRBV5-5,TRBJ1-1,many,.,TGTGCCAGCAGCCACAACACTGAAGCTTTCTTT,CASSHNTEAFF
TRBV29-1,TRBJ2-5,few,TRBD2,TGCTCCATACGGCTAGCGGGGAAGACCCAGTACTTC,CSIRLAGKTQYF
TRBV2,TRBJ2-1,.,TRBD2,TGTGCCAGCAGGACTAGCGCACTCCACAATGAGCAGTTCTTC,CASRTSALHNEQFF
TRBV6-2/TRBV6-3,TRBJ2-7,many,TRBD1,TGTGCCAGCACCCCGACACCGGGACAGGGCCAATCTCCCTACGAGCAGTACTTC,CASTPTPGQGQSPYEQYF
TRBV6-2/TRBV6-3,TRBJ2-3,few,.,TGTGCCAGCACTCCAGCGGGCGGGGCAGATACGCAGTATTTT,CASTPAGGADTQYF